This T cell receptor (beta chain) derives from a study of tumor-infiltrating lymphocytes in localized non-small cell lung cancer. Study summary: Several tumor histologies, both smoking statuses, and some post-neoadjuvant chemotherapy samples were included. From each patient, both tumor and uninvolved lung, non-adjacent to tumor, were sampled. Points from the study as a whole: Only some patients had TCR sequencing, depending on available tissue.

A word on this clone: What it binds is unknown.

TCRdb's table, derived via immunoSEQ multiplex PCR, lists solely in-frame clones and lacks some. The sample has around 13,000 clones; around 70% are singletons. The CDR3 runs to 14 residues. Germline lookup yields CDR1 MNHEY and CDR2 SVGAGI. Trimming pared 6 bases from V and 7 bases from J, leaving 13 bases between. This TCR came from a human donor with non-small cell lung cancer. Sequencing was performed on uninvolved lung tissue not adjacent to the tumor. This chain links TRBV6-5 with TRBJ1-6; D unclear. CDR3: CASSSRRVNSPLHF. The CDR3 DNA reads TGTGCCAGCAGCTCTAGGAGGGTAAATTCACCCCTCCACTTT.